What follows are 20 T cell receptor beta chains derived from one specimen sequenced in a study of monozygotic twins with inflammatory bowel disease (dated by TCRdb to between 2019 and 2020). To prepare the library, 5' RACE was applied. Reads for this sample came from an Illumina HiSeq 2500. Each CDR3 protein sequence appears as one entry after TCRdb reprocessed the reads, and no DNA is included. Per the sample table, the count is more than 100,000 distinct CDR3 sequences. Of the sample, 1.5% to 2% falls within the top ten clones. The sequenced sample was blood. All receptors come from a human donor with ulcerative colitis or Crohn's disease, or a healthy co-twin of an affected twin (not recorded which).

CDR3 amino acids: CASSLLGGSQETQYF. The chain employs TRBV27 and TRBJ2-5; the D gene TCRdb calls, TRBD1, cannot be checked with no DNA. CDR1 and CDR2 (germline): MNHEY, SMNVEV (reference sequence). The CDR3 consists of 15 residues.

CDR3 region: CATSGTSSNTGELFF. The V call is TRBV24-1, the J call TRBJ2-2; TCRdb outputs TRBD2, but without DNA this stays unchecked. Germline V gene data show CDR1 as KGHDR and CDR2 as SFDVKD. The length of the CDR3 is 15 residues.

This chain uses TRBV27 with TRBJ1-1; the TCRdb call, TRBD1, lacks DNA for checking. Per germline, CDR1 MNHEY and CDR2 SMNVEV (reference sequence). CDR3 length equals 13 residues. The CDR3 spells CASSLPGGTEAFF.

The rearrangement joins TRBV12-3 or TRBV12-4 to TRBJ1-1; no DNA is available, so the TRBD1 call from TCRdb remains unchecked. The CDR3 runs 14 residues. The CDR3 sequence is CASSAQGMNTEAFF.

The chain links TRBV9 to TRBJ1-2. The CDR3 is 16 amino acids. Germline CDR1 is SGDLS and CDR2 is YYNGEE. This chain's CDR3 is CASSVGPLPVGYGYTF.

This chain uses TRBV23-1 with TRBJ1-5; with no DNA, the TCRdb D assignment of TRBD1 cannot be verified. TRBV23-1 belongs to the ORF category, with a function that is uncertain. The CDR3 sequence is 14 residues long. This CDR3 is CASSHTGWIQPQHF.

The rearrangement uses TRBV11-2 and TRBJ2-1; TCRdb selects TRBD2, and the lack of DNA leaves this call unchecked. Germline CDR1 SGHAT, CDR2 FQNNGV. The CDR3 consists of 17 residues. This chain's CDR3 is CASSLFVSFSGSNEQFF. The full variable domain, its missing parts supplied by reference TRBV11-2 and TRBJ2-1, is EAGVAQSPRYKIIEKRQSVAFWCNPISGHATLYWYQQILGQGPKLLIQFQNNGVVDDSQLPKDRFSAERLKGVDSTLKIQPAKLEDSAVYLCASSLFVSFSGSNEQFFGPGTRLTVL.

This sequence joins TRBV6-5 and TRBJ2-1. The germline V gene encodes CDR1 MNHEY and CDR2 SVGAGI. This CDR3 has 13 residues. The CDR3 loop is CASSYYRNNEQFF.

The chain joins TRBV9 to TRBJ2-2; without DNA, the TCRdb call of TRBD1 cannot be checked. The CDR3 runs to 16 residues. Germline CDR1 and CDR2: SGDLS and YYNGEE. The CDR3 is CASSPTGTIFTGELFF.

The chain uses TRBV7-3 and TRBJ2-3. Germline CDR1 and CDR2: SGHTA and FQGTGA. The CDR3 contains 13 residues. CDR3 region: CASSFLLADTQYF.

This sequence joins TRBV25-1 and TRBJ2-7. The germline CDR1 and CDR2 sequences are MGHDK and SYGVNS. The CDR3 runs to 13 residues. CDR3 amino acids: CASSVRGAHEQYF.

The chain has TRBV12-3 or TRBV12-4 and TRBJ2-3; the D call from TCRdb, TRBD2, cannot be confirmed without DNA. CDR3 size: 14 residues. This chain's CDR3 is CASSGWRSTDTQYF.

The V and J genes are TRBV7-9 and TRBJ2-7; without DNA, the TCRdb call of TRBD1 cannot be checked. CDR3 length: 15 residues. Germline CDR1 reads SEHNR; CDR2 reads FQNEAQ (reference sequence). The CDR3 sequence: CASSLAGTGGYEQYF.

The chain is built from TRBV7-7 and TRBJ2-1. The CDR3 is 14 amino acids. Germline V gene lookup returns CDR1 SSHAT and CDR2 FNYEAQ (reference sequence). CDR3 amino acids: CASSKIQESNEQFF.

This chain links TRBV20-1 with TRBJ2-2. Germline V gives CDR1 DFQATT, CDR2 SNEGSKA (reference sequence). This CDR3 spans 13 amino acids. CDR3 protein: CSAETLTTGELFF.

V gene TRBV28 combines with J gene TRBJ2-3. This CDR3 has 13 residues. Germline CDR1 reads MDHEN; CDR2 reads SYDVKM. The CDR3 loop is CASNGDSTDTQYF.

This sequence joins TRBV4-2 and TRBJ1-1; as DNA is missing, the TRBD1 call by TCRdb cannot be tested. This CDR3 spans 16 amino acids. Per the germline V gene, CDR1 is LGHNA and CDR2 is YNFKEQ. The CDR3 loop reads CASSQSQGTMNTEAFF.

This rearrangement joins TRBV20-1 to TRBJ2-3; TCRdb's D call of TRBD2 is untestable without DNA. CDR3 length: 17 amino acids. Per the germline V gene, CDR1 is DFQATT and CDR2 is SNEGSKA (reference sequence). CDR3 sequence reads: CSATTSGGPISTDTQYF.

The chain links TRBV5-5 to TRBJ2-5. Germline lookup yields CDR1 SGHKS and CDR2 YYEKEE (reference sequence). The CDR3 has 15 residues. CDR3 loop: CASSLAVSYGETQYF. Variable domain in full (rest from reference TRBV5-5 and TRBJ2-5): DAGVTQSPTHLIKTRGQQVTLRCSPISGHKSVSWYQQVLGQGPQFIFQYYEKEERGRGNFPDRFSARQFPNYSSELNVNALLLGDSALYLCASSLAVSYGETQYFGPGTRLLVL.

The V call is TRBV7-2, the J call TRBJ2-7; TCRdb names TRBD2, which stays unverified in the absence of DNA. Germline V gives CDR1 SGHTA, CDR2 FQGNSA. This CDR3 has 15 amino acids. The CDR3 spells CASSLAGSGSNEQYF.